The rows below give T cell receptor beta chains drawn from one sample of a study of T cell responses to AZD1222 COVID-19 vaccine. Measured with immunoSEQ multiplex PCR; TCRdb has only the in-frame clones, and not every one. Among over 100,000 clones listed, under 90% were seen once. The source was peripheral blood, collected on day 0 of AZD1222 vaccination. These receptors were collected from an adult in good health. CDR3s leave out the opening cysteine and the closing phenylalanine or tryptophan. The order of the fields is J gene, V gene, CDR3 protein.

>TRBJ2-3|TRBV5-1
ASSSTGGADTQY
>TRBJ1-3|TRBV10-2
ASSGQLMGNTIY
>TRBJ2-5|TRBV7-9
ASSIFGPYQETQY
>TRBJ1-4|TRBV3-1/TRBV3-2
ASSQESTGGGNWRFATNEKLF
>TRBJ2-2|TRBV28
ASSFIGTGFSGELF
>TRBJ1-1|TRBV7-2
ASGWGTEAF
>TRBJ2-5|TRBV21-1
ASSKSPPAETQY
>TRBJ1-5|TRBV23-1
ASSRKTQNHSNQPQH
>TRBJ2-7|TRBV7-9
ASSLPPGRGGSYEQY
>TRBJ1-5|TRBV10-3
AIADSNQPQH
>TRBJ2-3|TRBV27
ASSLEGQGSTDTQY
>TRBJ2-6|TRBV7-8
ASSHRTGPSGANVLT
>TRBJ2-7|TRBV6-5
ASGRALSYEQY
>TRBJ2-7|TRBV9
ASSVADRGYEQY
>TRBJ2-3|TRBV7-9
ASGSPDTQY
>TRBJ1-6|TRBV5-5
ASSLDRGEGAYNSPLH
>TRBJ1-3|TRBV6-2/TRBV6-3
ASSYSLSAAGGNTIY
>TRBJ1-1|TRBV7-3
ASSRGPGGYGDTEAF
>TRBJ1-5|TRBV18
ASSPGQGIGQPQH
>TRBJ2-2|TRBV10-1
ASSESRTRWTGELF
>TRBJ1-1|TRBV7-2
ASSFALNTEAF
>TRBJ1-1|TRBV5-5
ASSLAGAGGTEAF
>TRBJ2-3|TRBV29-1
SVRGTSGGHDTQY
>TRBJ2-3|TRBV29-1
SVDEGGTDTQY
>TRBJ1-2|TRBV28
ASSPNTGGYGYT
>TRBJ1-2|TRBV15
ATSRTPSEYYGYT
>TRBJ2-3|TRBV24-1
ATSGGATDTQY
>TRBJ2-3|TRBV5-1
ASSFVPGLAGGTTDTQY
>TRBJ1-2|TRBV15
ATSRDPGRATFDGYT